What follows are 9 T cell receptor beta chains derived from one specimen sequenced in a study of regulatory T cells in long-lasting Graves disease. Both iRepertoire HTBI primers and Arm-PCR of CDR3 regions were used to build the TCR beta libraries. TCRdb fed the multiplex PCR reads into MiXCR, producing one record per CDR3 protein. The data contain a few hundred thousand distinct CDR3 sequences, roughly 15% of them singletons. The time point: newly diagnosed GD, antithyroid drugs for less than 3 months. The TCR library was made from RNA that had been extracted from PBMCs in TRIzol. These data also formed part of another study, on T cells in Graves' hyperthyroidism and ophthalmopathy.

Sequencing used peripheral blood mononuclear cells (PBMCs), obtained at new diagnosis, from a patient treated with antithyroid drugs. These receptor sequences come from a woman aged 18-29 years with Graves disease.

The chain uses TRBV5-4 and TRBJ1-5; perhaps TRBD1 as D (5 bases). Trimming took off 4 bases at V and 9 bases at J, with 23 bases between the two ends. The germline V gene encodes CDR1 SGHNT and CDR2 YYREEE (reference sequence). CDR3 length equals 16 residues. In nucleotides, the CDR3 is TGTGCCAGCAGCATTCACGGGCCTCAGGGTGTCTCGCCCCAGCATTTT. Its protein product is CASSIHGPQGVSPQHF.

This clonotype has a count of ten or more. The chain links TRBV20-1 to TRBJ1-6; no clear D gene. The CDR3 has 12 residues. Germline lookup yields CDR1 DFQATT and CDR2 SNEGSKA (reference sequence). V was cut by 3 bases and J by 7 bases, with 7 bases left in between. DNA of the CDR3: TGCAGTGCTAGGACGGGAAATTCACCCCTCCACTTT. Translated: CSARTGNSPLHF.

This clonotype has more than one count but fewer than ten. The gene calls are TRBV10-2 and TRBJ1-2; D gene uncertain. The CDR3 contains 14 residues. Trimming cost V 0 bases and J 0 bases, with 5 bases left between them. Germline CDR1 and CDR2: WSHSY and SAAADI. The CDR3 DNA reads TGCGCCAGCAGTGAGTCGACGACTAACTATGGCTACACCTTC. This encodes CASSESTTNYGYTF.

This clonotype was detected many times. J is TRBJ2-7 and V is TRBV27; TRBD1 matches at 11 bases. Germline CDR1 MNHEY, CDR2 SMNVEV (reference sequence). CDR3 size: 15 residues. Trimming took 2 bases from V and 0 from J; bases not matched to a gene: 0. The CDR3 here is CASSLGQGASYEQYF. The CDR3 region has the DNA TGTGCCAGCAGTTTAGGACAGGGGGCCTCCTACGAGCAGTACTTC.

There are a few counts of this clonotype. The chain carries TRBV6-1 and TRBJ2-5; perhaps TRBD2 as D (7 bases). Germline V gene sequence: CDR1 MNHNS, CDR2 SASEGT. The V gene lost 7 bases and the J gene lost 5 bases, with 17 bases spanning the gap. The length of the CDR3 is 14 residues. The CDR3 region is CASKGGRFTETQYF. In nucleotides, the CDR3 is TGTGCCAGCAAGGGGGGGAGATTTACGGAGACCCAGTACTTC.

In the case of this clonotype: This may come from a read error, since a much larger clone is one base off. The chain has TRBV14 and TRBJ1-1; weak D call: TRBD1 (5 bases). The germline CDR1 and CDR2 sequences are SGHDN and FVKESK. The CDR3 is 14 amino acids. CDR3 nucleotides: TGTGCCGGCAGCGACAGAAGAGACCTCCCCCTGGGTTTCTTT. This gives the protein CAGSDRRDLPLGFF.

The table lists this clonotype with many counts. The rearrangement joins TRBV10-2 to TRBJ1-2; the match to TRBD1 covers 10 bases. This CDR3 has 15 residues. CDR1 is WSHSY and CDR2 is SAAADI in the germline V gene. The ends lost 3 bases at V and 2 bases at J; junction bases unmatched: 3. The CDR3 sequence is CASSESGQGNYGYTF. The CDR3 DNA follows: TGCGCCAGCAGTGAATCGGGACAGGGGAACTATGGCTACACCTTC.

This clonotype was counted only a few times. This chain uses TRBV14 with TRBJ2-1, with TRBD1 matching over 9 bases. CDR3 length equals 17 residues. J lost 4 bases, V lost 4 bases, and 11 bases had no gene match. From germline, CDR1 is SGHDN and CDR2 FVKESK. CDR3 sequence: CASSLYRTGGGYNEQFF. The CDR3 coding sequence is TGTGCCAGCAGCCTATACAGAACAGGGGGCGGATACAATGAGCAGTTCTTC.

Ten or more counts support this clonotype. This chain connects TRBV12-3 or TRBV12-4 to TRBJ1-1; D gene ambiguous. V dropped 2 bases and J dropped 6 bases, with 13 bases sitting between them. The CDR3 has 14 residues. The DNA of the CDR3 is TGTGCCAGCAGTTTAATGGCAGCAGGACCTGAAGCTTTCTTT. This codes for CASSLMAAGPEAFF.